This TCR beta chain was identified during a study of blood T cell repertoires in COVID-19. The CDR3 totals 12 residues. The germline V gene encodes CDR1 GTSNPN and CDR2 SVGIG (reference sequence). Unmatched junction bases numbered 3, after V lost 7 bases and J lost 6 bases. Produced via immunoSEQ multiplex PCR; TCRdb's table is partial and in-frame only. The sample has under 100,000 clones, more than 75% seen once. The sequence was obtained from a man aged 40-50 years with acute or convalescent COVID-19. The rearrangement joins TRBV30 to TRBJ1-4; TRBD1 aligns across 9 bases. Sequenced sample: peripheral blood. The CDR3 loop is CAFTGGYEKLFF. CDR3 DNA sequence: TGTGCCTTCACAGGGGGCTATGAAAAACTGTTTTTT.